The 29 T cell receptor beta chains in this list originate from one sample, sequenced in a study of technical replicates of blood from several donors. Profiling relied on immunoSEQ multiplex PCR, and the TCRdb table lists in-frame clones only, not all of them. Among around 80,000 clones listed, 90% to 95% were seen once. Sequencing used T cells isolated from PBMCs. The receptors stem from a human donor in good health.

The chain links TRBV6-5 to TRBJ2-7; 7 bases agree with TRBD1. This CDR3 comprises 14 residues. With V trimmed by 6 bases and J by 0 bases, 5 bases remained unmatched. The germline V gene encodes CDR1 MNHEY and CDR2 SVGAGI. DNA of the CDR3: TGTGCCAGCAGGCTGGGACAGAACTCCTACGAGCAGTACTTC. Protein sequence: CASRLGQNSYEQYF.

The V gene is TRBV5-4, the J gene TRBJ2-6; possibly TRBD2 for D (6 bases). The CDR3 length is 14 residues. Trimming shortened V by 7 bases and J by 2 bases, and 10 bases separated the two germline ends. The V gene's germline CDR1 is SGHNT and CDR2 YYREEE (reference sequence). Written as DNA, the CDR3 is TGTGCCAGCGGATGGGGGGCTGGGGCCAACGTCCTGACTTTC. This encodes CASGWGAGANVLTF.

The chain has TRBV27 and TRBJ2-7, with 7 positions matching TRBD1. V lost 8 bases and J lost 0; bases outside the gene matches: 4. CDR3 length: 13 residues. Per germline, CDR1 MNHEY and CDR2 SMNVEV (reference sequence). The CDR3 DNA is TGTGCCAGCCCTTACAGGGGCTCCTACGAGCAGTACTTC. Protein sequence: CASPYRGSYEQYF.

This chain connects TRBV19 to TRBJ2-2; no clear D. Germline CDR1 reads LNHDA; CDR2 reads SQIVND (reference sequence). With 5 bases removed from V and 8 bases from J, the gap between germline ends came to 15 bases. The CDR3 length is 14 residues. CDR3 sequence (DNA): TGTGCCAGTAGTCCTCGAAATAGAGTGGGGGAGCTGTTTTTT. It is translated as CASSPRNRVGELFF.

The CDR3 DNA reads as TGTGCCAGCAGTGCTACAGGTTCCCTGAACACTGAAGCTTTCTTT. Protein sequence: CASSATGSLNTEAFF. The rearrangement links TRBV6-1 to TRBJ1-1, with D possibly TRBD1 on 5 matching bases. This CDR3 is built from 15 residues. V shed 4 bases and J shed 0 bases, with 12 bases lying between them. Germline CDR1 is MNHNS and CDR2 is SASEGT.

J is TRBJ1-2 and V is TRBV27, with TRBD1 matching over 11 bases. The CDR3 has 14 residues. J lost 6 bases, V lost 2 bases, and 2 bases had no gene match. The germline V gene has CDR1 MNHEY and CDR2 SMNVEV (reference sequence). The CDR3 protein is CASSLGTGGNGYTF. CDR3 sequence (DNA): TGTGCCAGCAGTTTAGGGACAGGGGGGAATGGCTACACCTTC.

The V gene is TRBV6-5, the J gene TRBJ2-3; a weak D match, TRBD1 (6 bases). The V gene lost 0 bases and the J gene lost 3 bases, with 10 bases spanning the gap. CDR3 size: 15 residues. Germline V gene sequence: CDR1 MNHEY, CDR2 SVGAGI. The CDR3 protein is CASSYSGGRTDTQYF. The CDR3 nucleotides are TGTGCCAGCAGTTACTCAGGGGGACGGACAGATACGCAGTATTTT.

The CDR3 region has the DNA TGTGCCAGCTCCCCTTCCGGGACAGGGGCCTACGAGCAGTACTTC. As protein: CASSPSGTGAYEQYF. This chain uses TRBV9 with TRBJ2-7, with 10 positions matching TRBD1. CDR1 and CDR2 (germline): SGDLS, YYNGEE. The CDR3 runs to 15 residues. V dropped 7 bases and J dropped 2; count of bases not matched to a gene: 9.

CDR3: CAWNGGAGQYVTQYF. In DNA, the CDR3 is TGTGCCTGGAACGGGGGGGCTGGTCAGTACGTTACGCAGTATTTT. The chain recombines TRBV30 with TRBJ2-3, with 8 nucleotides matching TRBD2. The length of the CDR3 is 15 residues. Germline V gene sequence: CDR1 GTSNPN, CDR2 SVGIG (reference sequence). Trimming took 4 bases from V and 8 from J; bases not matched to a gene: 14.

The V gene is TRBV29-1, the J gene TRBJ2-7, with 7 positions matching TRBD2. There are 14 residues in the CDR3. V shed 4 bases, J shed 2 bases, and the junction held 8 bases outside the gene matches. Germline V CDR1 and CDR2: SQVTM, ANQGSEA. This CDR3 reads CSVVGGSGPYEQYF. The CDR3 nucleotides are TGCAGCGTTGTTGGCGGGAGTGGCCCCTACGAGCAGTACTTC.

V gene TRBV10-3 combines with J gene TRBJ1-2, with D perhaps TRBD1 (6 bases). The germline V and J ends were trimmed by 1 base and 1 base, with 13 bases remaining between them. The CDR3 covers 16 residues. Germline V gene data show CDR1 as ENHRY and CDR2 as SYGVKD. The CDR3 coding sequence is TGTGCCATCAGTGAGTTGAGACAGGTCCTTAACTATGGCTACACCTTC. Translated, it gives CAISELRQVLNYGYTF.

The CDR3 DNA reads TGCGCCAGCAGCCACCCGGGGCTAGCGGGGGGGTCGGATACGCAGTATTTT. Translating it yields CASSHPGLAGGSDTQYF. The J gene is TRBJ2-3, the V gene TRBV5-1, with TRBD2 matching over 12 bases. Looked up from germline, CDR1 is SGHRS and CDR2 is YFSETQ. The length of the CDR3 is 17 residues. The V segment lost 4 bases and the J segment 6 bases; nucleotides outside the gene matches: 12.

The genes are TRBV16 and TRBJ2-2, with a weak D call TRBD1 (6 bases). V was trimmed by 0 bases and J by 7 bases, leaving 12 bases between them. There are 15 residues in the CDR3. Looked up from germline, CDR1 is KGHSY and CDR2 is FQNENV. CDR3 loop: CASSQSTGGIGELFF. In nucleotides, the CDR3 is TGTGCCAGCAGCCAATCGACAGGTGGAATCGGGGAGCTGTTTTTT.

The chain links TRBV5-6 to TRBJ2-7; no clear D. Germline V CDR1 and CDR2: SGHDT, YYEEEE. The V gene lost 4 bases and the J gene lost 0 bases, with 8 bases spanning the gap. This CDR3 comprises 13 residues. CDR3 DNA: TGTGCCAGCAGCGGCCGGAGCTCCTACGAGCAGTACTTC. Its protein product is CASSGRSSYEQYF.

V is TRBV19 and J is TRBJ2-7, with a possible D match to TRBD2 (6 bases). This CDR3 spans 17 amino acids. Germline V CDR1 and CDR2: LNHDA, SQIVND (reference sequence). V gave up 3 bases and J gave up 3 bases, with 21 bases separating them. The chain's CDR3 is CASSMNSVGRDFYEQYF. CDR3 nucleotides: TGTGCCAGTAGTATGAATTCCGTGGGCAGGGACTTCTACGAGCAGTACTTC.

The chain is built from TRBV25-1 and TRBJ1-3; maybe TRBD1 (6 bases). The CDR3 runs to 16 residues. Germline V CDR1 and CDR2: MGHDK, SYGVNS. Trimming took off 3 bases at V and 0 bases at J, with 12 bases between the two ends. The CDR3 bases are TGTGCCAGCAGTGAGGACAGATTTTTCTCTGGAAACACCATATATTTT. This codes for CASSEDRFFSGNTIYF. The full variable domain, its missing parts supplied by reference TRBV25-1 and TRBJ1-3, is EADIYQTPRYLVIGTGKKITLECSQTMGHDKMYWYQQDPGMELHLIHYSYGVNSTEKGDLSSESTVSRIRTEHFPLTLESARPSHTSQYLCASSEDRFFSGNTIYFGEGSWLTVV.

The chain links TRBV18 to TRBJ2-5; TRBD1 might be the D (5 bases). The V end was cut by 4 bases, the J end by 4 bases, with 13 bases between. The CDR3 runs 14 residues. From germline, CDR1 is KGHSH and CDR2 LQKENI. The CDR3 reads CASSRAAGRETQYF. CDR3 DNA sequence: TGTGCCAGCTCACGCGCGGCAGGGCGAGAGACCCAGTACTTC.

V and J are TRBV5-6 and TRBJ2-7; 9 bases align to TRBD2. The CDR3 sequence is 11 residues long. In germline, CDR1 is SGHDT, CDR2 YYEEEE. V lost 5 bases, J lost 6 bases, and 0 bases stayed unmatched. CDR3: CASRRGGEQYF. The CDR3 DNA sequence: TGTGCCAGCAGGCGGGGGGGCGAGCAGTACTTC.

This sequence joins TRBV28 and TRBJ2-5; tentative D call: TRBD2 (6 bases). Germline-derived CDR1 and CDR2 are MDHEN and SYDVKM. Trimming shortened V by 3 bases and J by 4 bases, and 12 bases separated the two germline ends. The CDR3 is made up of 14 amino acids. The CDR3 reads CASSFPGGSETQYF. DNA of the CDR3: TGTGCCAGCAGTTTCCCAGGAGGGTCAGAGACCCAGTACTTC.

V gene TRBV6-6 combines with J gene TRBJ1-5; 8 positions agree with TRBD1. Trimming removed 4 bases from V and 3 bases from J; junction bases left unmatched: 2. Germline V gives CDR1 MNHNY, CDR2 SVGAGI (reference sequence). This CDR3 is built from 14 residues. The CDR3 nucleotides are TGTGCCAGCAGTTCGGGACAGGACAATCAGCCCCAGCATTTT. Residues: CASSSGQDNQPQHF.

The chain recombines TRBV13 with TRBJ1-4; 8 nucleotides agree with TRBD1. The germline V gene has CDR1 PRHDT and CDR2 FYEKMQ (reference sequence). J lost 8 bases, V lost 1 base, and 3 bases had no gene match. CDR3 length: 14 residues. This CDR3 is CASSLDRGTEKLFF. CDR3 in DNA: TGTGCCAGCAGCTTAGACAGGGGGACGGAAAAACTGTTTTTT.

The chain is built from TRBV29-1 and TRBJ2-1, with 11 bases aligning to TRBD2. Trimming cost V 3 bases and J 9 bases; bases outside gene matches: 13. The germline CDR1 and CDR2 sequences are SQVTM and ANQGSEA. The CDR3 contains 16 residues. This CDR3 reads CSVEDPGLAVGGEQFF. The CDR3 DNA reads TGCAGCGTTGAGGACCCGGGACTAGCGGTGGGGGGTGAGCAGTTCTTC.

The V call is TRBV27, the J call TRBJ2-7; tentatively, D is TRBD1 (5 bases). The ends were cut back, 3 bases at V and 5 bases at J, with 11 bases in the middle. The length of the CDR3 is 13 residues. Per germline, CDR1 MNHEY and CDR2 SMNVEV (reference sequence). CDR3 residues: CASSLSGRNEQYF. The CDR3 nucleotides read TGTGCCAGCAGTTTGTCAGGGCGGAACGAGCAGTACTTC.

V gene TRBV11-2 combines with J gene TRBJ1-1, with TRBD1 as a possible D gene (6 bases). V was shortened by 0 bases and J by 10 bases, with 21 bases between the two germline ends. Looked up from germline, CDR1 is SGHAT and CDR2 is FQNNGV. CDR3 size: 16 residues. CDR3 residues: CASSLDLLGAARGAFF. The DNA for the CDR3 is TGTGCCAGCAGCTTAGATTTACTGGGGGCGGCCCGAGGAGCTTTCTTT.

The CDR3 is CASSLGLAGGDEQYF. Written as DNA, the CDR3 is TGTGCCAGCAGTCTTGGACTAGCGGGAGGGGATGAGCAGTACTTC. The genes are TRBV28 and TRBJ2-7; 15 positions agree with TRBD2. Germline loops: CDR1 MDHEN, CDR2 SYDVKM. Losses at the gene ends were 5 bases for V and 7 bases for J; bases not matched to a gene: 6. CDR3 size: 15 residues.

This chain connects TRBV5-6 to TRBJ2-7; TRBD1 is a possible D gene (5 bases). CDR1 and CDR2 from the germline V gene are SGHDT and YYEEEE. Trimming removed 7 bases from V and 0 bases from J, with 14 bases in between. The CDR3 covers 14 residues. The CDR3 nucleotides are TGTGCCAGCGAGTGGGGCAGAAGCTCCTACGAGCAGTACTTC. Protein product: CASEWGRSSYEQYF.

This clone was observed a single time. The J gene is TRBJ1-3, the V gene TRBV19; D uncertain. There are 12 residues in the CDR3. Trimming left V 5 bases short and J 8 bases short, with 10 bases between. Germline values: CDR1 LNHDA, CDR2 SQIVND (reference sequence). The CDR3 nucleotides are TGTGCCAGTAGTCGAACTCCGGACACCATATATTTT. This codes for CASSRTPDTIYF. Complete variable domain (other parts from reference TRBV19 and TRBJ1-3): DGGITQSPKYLFRKEGQNVTLSCEQNLNHDAMYWYRQDPGQGLRLIYYSQIVNDFQKGDIAEGYSVSREKKESFPLTVTSAQKNPTAFYLCASSRTPDTIYFGEGSWLTVV.

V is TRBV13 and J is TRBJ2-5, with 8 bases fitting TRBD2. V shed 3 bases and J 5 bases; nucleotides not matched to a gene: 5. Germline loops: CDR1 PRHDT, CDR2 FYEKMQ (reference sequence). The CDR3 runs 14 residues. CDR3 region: CASSLRGAGETQYF. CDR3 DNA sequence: TGTGCCAGCAGCTTGCGGGGGGCTGGGGAGACCCAGTACTTC.

The CDR3 nucleotides read TGTGCCAGCAGTAACCCAGGGACTAATGAAAAACTGTTTTTT. It yields the protein CASSNPGTNEKLFF. The chain has TRBV6-5 and TRBJ1-4; D may be TRBD1 (5 bases). The CDR3 sequence is 14 residues long. V lost 5 bases to trimming and J lost 2 bases, with 9 bases between them. The germline CDR1 and CDR2 sequences are MNHEY and SVGAGI.